This T cell receptor (beta chain) was sequenced in a study of CD8+CD57+ T cells in acquired aplastic anemia. For the study at large: Average DNA yield from sorted CD4+ and CD8+ cells was about 2.9 ug. Overall study findings and caveats: Patients shared some 30 CD8+ CDR3 sequences with controls.

This clonotype was recorded many times. Its specificity is unknown. According to the study, genomic DNA was the template for TCR beta VDJ and CDR3 profiling. One entry per CDR3 protein, called by TCRdb with MiXCR from the reads. Of about 220,000 distinct CDR3 sequences listed, about 37% are singletons. The CDR3 totals 13 residues. Trimming pared 1 base from V and 1 base from J, leaving 5 bases between. The germline gives CDR1 DFQATT, CDR2 SNEGSKA (reference sequence). The gene calls are TRBV20-1 and TRBJ1-5; D unclear. Sequencing input: sorted CD4+, CD8+, or CD8+CD57+ T cells (not recorded which) from PBMCs. The receptor's source is a human donor in good health, serving as a control. CDR3 residues: CSARGQSNQPQHF. The CDR3 DNA reads as TGCAGTGCTAGAGGTCAAAGCAATCAGCCCCAGCATTTT.